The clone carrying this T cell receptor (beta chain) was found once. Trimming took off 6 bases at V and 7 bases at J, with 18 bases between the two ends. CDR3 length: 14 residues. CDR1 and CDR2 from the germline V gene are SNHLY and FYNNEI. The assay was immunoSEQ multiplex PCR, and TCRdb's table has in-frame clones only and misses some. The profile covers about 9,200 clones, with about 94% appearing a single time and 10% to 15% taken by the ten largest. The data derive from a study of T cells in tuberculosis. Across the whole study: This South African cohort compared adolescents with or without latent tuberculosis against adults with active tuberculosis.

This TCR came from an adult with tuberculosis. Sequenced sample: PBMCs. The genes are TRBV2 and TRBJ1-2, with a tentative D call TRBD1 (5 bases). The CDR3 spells CASRQFQGSGGYTF. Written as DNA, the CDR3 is TGTGCCAGCAGACAGTTTCAGGGATCCGGTGGCTACACCTTC.